This T cell receptor beta chain originates from a study of blood T cell repertoires in COVID-19. For the study at large: Samples came from the United States, Italy and Spain, spanning acute and convalescent COVID-19. PBMCs, B-cell-depleted T cells, or T cells provided the cDNA or gDNA that made up the material.

CDR3 size: 15 residues. Germline CDR1 SGHTA, CDR2 FQGNSA. Trimming cost V 4 bases and J 3 bases, with 12 bases left between them. The authors' processing: Cell counts per sample came from amplifying reference gene primers. The table came from immunoSEQ multiplex PCR; TCRdb's copy has only in-frame clones and leaves some out. V and J calls and clone size follow that table, whereas D and trimming were derived from the DNA. The sample has some 42,000 clones, roughly four fifths seen once. The chain recombines TRBV7-2 with TRBJ2-2, with no clear D. The source material was peripheral blood. This sequence was found in a woman aged 70-85 years with acute or convalescent COVID-19. This chain's CDR3 is CASSYRRADTGELFF. The CDR3 nucleotides are TGTGCCAGCAGCTATCGCCGCGCCGACACCGGGGAGCTGTTTTTT.